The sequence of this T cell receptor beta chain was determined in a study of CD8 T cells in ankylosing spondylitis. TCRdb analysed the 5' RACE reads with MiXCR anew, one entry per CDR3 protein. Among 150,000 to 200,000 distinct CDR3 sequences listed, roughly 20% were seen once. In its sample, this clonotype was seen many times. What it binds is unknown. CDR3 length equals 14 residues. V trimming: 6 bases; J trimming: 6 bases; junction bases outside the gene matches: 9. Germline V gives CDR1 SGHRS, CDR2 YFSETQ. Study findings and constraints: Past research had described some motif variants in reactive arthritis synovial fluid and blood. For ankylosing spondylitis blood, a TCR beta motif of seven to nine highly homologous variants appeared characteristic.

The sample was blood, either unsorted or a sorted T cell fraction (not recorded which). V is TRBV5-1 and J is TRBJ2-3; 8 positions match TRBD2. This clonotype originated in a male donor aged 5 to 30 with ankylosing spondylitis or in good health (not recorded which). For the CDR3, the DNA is TGCGCCAGCAATGAGGCGGGAGGTGTGGATACGCAGTATTTT. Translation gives CASNEAGGVDTQYF.